Following are 18 T cell receptor beta chains from one sample sequenced in a study of control samples from healthy donors and cancer patients. Here immunoSEQ multiplex PCR was the method, and the copy in TCRdb shows in-frame clones only, minus some. Of 88,000 or so clones in the sample, around 94% are singletons; the top ten hold 4.8%. Material: blood. Source of these receptors: a woman aged 18-35 years in good health.

The chain has TRBV4-2 and TRBJ1-6; TRBD1 matches at 7 bases. Germline V gene data show CDR1 as LGHNA and CDR2 as YNFKEQ. With 0 bases clipped from V and 2 bases from J, the junction kept 10 bases outside the gene matches. This CDR3 contains 19 residues. The CDR3 DNA is TGTGCCAGCAGCCAAGAGGACAGGCAAAGGGGGACCTATAATTCACCCCTCCACTTT. Encoded protein: CASSQEDRQRGTYNSPLHF.

The chain combines TRBV7-6 with TRBJ2-7; 7 nucleotides align to TRBD1. Germline V gene data show CDR1 as SGHVS and CDR2 as FNYEAQ. This CDR3 is built from 16 residues. V lost 0 bases, J lost 2 bases, and 7 bases stayed unmatched. In DNA form, the CDR3 reads TGTGCCAGCAGCTTAGCAGGGGGCGATCCGGCCTACGAGCAGTACTTC. It specifies CASSLAGGDPAYEQYF. Full variable domain (rest looked up from reference TRBV7-6 and TRBJ2-7): GAGVSQSPRYKVTKRGQDVALRCDPISGHVSLYWYRQALGQGPEFLTYFNYEAQQDKSGLPNDRFSAERPEGSISTLTIQRTEQRDSAMYRCASSLAGGDPAYEQYFGPGTRLTVT.

The rearrangement uses TRBV19 and TRBJ1-2, with D unresolved. There are 22 residues in the CDR3. V was clipped by 5 bases and J by 4 bases, with 38 bases between them. The germline V gene encodes CDR1 LNHDA and CDR2 SQIVND (reference sequence). The CDR3 sequence is CASSSTFGSSGLSLDRLYGYTF. The CDR3 bases are TGTGCCAGTAGTTCGACGTTTGGGTCTTCGGGCTTGTCCCTAGACCGACTCTATGGCTACACCTTC.

This clone appeared a single time. The rearrangement joins TRBV19 to TRBJ2-1; D ambiguous. V was pared by 5 bases and J by 5 bases, with 16 bases between. Germline values: CDR1 LNHDA, CDR2 SQIVND (reference sequence). This CDR3 region has 15 residues. The CDR3 loop reads CASSASATSHNEQFF. CDR3 DNA: TGTGCCAGTAGTGCCTCGGCTACTTCCCACAATGAGCAGTTCTTC.

Only a few counts were recorded for this clone. The chain is built from TRBV6-5 and TRBJ1-1; D gene uncertain. Germline V gene lookup returns CDR1 MNHEY and CDR2 SVGAGI. The CDR3 spans 11 residues. The V end was cut by 8 bases, the J end by 5 bases, with 9 bases between. This chain's CDR3 is CASSKGTEAFF. The CDR3 region has the DNA TGTGCCAGCTCGAAAGGAACTGAAGCTTTCTTT.

This chain links TRBV9 with TRBJ2-7; 12 bases align to TRBD2. CDR3 length: 16 residues. V trimming: 3 bases; J trimming: 2 bases; junction bases outside the gene matches: 6. CDR1 is SGDLS and CDR2 is YYNGEE in the germline V gene. The chain's CDR3 is CASSASSSGRAYEQYF. The CDR3, as DNA: TGTGCCAGCAGCGCTTCCTCTAGCGGGAGGGCCTACGAGCAGTACTTC.

The gene calls are TRBV9 and TRBJ2-7; 8 positions match TRBD2. The ends lost 2 bases at V and 3 bases at J; junction bases unmatched: 4. The length of the CDR3 is 14 residues. Germline CDR1 reads SGDLS; CDR2 reads YYNGEE. CDR3 in amino acids: CASSVQAGDYEQYF. The CDR3 DNA reads TGTGCCAGCAGCGTTCAAGCGGGAGACTACGAGCAGTACTTC.

This chain joins TRBV10-3 and TRBJ1-2; 8 nucleotides agree with TRBD1. The ends lost 4 bases at V and 2 bases at J; junction bases unmatched: 0. This CDR3 is built from 13 residues. Germline loops: CDR1 ENHRY, CDR2 SYGVKD. CDR3 sequence: CAISGDRNYGYTF. For the CDR3, the DNA is TGTGCCATCAGTGGGGACAGGAACTATGGCTACACCTTC.

The chain recombines TRBV20-1 with TRBJ1-1, with unresolved D. CDR3 length: 15 amino acids. Trimming took off 3 bases at V and 2 bases at J, with 16 bases between the two ends. Per germline, CDR1 DFQATT and CDR2 SNEGSKA (reference sequence). In DNA form, the CDR3 reads TGCAGTGCTAGTGACATGCGGGGTTCTAACACTGAAGCTTTCTTT. This translates into CSASDMRGSNTEAFF.

The chain joins TRBV5-1 to TRBJ1-3, with a tentative D call TRBD1 (5 bases). In germline, CDR1 is SGHRS, CDR2 YFSETQ. The CDR3 extends over 14 amino acids. V was shortened by 4 bases and J by 1 base, with 9 bases between the two germline ends. CDR3 amino acids: CASSAGTSGNTIYF. CDR3 nucleotides: TGCGCCAGCAGCGCGGGGACGTCTGGAAACACCATATATTTT.

J is TRBJ2-7 and V is TRBV6-5; 13 bases fit TRBD2. Germline V gene sequence: CDR1 MNHEY, CDR2 SVGAGI. Unmatched junction bases numbered 7, after V lost 3 bases and J lost 5 bases. CDR3 length: 16 residues. CDR3 sequence: CASSYSSGTSGNEQYF. DNA for the CDR3: TGTGCCAGCAGTTATTCTAGCGGGACTAGCGGGAACGAGCAGTACTTC.

The V gene is TRBV27, the J gene TRBJ2-3, with D possibly being TRBD2 (5 bases). V gave up 5 bases and J gave up 4 bases, with 13 bases separating them. The CDR3 spans 14 residues. Looked up from germline, CDR1 is MNHEY and CDR2 is SMNVEV (reference sequence). The CDR3 DNA reads as TGTGCCAGCAGTCCTAGCCTTGGCGCAGATACGCAGTATTTT. Translated: CASSPSLGADTQYF.

V usage is TRBV7-9 and J usage is TRBJ2-7, with 7 bases identical to TRBD1. The CDR3 sequence is 15 residues long. Germline V gives CDR1 SEHNR, CDR2 FQNEAQ (reference sequence). V lost 5 bases and J lost 5; bases outside the gene matches: 12. Here the CDR3 reads CASSGVDRAIHEQYF. CDR3 sequence (DNA): TGTGCCAGCAGCGGGGTAGACAGGGCCATCCACGAGCAGTACTTC. The whole variable domain, filled in from reference TRBV7-9 and TRBJ2-7, reads DTGVSQNPRHKITKRGQNVTFRCDPISEHNRLYWYRQTLGQGPEFLTYFQNEAQLEKSRLLSDRFSAERPKGSFSTLEIQRTEQGDSAMYLCASSGVDRAIHEQYFGPGTRLTVT.

Here the CDR3 reads CASSYLAGASYNEQFF. The DNA for the CDR3 is TGTGCCAGCAGTTACTTAGCGGGGGCTTCTTACAATGAGCAGTTCTTC. The chain joins TRBV11-1 to TRBJ2-1; 9 bases are a match to TRBD2. Germline CDR1 is SGHAT and CDR2 is FQDESV (reference sequence). V shed 6 bases and J 4 bases; nucleotides not matched to a gene: 10. This CDR3 is 16 amino acids long.

CDR3 sequence: CASSPQGSRAGELFF. The CDR3 DNA reads TGTGCCAGCTCACCGCAGGGGTCGAGAGCCGGGGAGCTGTTTTTT. This sequence joins TRBV18 and TRBJ2-2; perhaps TRBD1 as D (6 bases). The CDR3 is 15 residues long. The ends were cut back, 3 bases at V and 6 bases at J, with 14 bases in the middle. Germline CDR1 and CDR2: KGHSH and LQKENI.

The chain links TRBV19 to TRBJ2-1, with D perhaps matching TRBD2 (6 bases). This CDR3 comprises 17 residues. The germline CDR1 and CDR2 sequences are LNHDA and SQIVND (reference sequence). Trimming removed 3 bases from V and 7 bases from J, with 22 bases in between. CDR3 bases: TGTGCCAGTAGTATGGGACTGAAGGGGCTTAGGTTTAATGAGCAGTTCTTC. It yields the protein CASSMGLKGLRFNEQFF.

The J gene is TRBJ2-1, the V gene TRBV29-1, with D possibly being TRBD2 (5 bases). The ends were cut back, 7 bases at V and 0 bases at J, with 16 bases in the middle. Per germline, CDR1 SQVTM and CDR2 ANQGSEA. The CDR3 consists of 15 residues. CDR3 in amino acids: CSARGPTGSYNEQFF. The CDR3 DNA sequence: TGCAGCGCCCGGGGTCCGACGGGCTCCTACAATGAGCAGTTCTTC.

The rearrangement uses TRBV3-1 (or the pseudogene TRBV3-2) and TRBJ2-2; a possible D gene is TRBD2 (5 bases). This CDR3 region has 13 residues. The germline V and J ends were trimmed by 2 bases and 8 bases, with 9 bases remaining between them. CDR1 is LGHDT, CDR2 YNNKEL, per germline (reference sequence). CDR3: CASSQWRRGELFF. CDR3 nucleotide sequence: TGTGCCAGCAGCCAATGGAGGAGGGGGGAGCTGTTTTTT.